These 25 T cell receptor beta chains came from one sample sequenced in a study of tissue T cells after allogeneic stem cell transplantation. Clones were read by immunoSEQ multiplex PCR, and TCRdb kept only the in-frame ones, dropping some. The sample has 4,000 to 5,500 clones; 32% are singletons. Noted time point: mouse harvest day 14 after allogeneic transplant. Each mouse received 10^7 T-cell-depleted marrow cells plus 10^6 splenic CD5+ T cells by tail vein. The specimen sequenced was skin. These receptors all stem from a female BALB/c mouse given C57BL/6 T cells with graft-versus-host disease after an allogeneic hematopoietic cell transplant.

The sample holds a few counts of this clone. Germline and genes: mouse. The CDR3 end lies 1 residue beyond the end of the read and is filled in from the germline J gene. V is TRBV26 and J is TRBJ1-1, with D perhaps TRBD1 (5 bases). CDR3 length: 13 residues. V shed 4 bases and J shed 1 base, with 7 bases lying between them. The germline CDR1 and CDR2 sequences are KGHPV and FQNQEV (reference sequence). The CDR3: CASSPGPNTEVFF. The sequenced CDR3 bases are TGTGCCAGCAGTCCGGGACCGAACACAGAAGTCTTC.

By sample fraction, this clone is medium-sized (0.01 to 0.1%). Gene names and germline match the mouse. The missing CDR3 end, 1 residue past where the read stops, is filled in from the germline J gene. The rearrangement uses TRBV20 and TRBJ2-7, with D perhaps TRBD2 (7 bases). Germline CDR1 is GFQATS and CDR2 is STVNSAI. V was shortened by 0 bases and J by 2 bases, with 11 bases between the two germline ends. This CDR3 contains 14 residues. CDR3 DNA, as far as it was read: TGTGGTGCTAGGGAGACGGGGGGCGCCTATGAACAGTAC. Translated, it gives CGARETGGAYEQY. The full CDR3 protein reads CGARETGGAYEQYF. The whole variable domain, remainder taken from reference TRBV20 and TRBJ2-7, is GALVYQYPRRTICKSGTSMRMECQAVGFQATSVAWYRQSPQKTFELIALSTVNSAIKYEQNFTQEKFPISHPNLSFSSMTVLNAYLEDRGLYLCGARETGGAYEQYFGPGTRLTVL.

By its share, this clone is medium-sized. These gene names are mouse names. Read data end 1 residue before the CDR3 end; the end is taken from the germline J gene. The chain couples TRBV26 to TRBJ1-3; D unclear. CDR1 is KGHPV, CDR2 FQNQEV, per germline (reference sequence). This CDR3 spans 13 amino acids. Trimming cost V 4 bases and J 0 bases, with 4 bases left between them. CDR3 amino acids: CASSQISGNTLYF. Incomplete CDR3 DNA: TGTGCCAGCAGTCAAATTTCTGGAAATACGCTCTAT.

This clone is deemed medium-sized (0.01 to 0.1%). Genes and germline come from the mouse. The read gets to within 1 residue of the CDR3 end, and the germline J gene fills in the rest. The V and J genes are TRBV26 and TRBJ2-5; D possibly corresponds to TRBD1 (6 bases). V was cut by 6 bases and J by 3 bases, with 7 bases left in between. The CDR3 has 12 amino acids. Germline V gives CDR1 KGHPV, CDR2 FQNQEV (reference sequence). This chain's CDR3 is CASRGQQDTQYF. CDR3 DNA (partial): TGTGCCAGCAGGGGACAACAAGACACCCAGTAC.

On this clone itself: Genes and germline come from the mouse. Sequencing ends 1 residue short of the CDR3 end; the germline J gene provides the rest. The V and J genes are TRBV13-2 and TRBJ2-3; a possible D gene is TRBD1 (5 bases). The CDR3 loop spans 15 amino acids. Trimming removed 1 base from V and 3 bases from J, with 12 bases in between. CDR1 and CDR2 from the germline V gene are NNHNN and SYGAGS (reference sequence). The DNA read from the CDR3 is TGTGCCAGCGGTGATATATCCCAGGGCGCAGAAACGCTGTAT. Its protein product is CASGDISQGAETLY. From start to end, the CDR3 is CASGDISQGAETLYF.

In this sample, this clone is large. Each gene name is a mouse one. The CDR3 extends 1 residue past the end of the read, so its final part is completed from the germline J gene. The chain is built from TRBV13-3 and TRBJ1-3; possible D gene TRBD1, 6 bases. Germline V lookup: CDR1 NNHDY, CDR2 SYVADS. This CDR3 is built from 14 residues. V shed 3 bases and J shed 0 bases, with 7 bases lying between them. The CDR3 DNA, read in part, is TGTGCCAGCAGTGGGACAGTTTCTGGAAATACGCTCTAT. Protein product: CASSGTVSGNTLY. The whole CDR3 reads CASSGTVSGNTLYF. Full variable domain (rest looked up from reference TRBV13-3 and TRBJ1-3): EAAVTQSPRSKVAVTGGKVTLSCHQTNNHDYMYWYRQDTGHGLRLIHYSYVADSTEKGDIPDGYKASRPSQENFSLILELASLSQTAVYFCASSGTVSGNTLYFGEGSRLIVV.

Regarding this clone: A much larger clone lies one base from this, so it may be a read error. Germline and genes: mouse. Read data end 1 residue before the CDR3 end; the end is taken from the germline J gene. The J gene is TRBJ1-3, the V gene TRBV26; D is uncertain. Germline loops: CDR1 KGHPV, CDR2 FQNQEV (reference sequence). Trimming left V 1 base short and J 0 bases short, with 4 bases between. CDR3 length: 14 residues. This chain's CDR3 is CASSLYNSGNTLYF. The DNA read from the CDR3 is TGTGCCAGCAGTCTGTACAATTCTGGAAATACGCTCTAT.

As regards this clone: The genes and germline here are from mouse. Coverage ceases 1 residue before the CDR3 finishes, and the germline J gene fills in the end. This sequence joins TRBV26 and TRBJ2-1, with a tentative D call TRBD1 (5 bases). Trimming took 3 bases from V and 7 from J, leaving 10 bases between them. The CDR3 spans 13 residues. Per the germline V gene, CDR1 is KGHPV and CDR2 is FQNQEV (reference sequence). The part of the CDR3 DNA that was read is TGTGCCAGCAGTCTCCAGGGTGGGGCTGAGCAGTTC. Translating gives CASSLQGGAEQF. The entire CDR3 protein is CASSLQGGAEQFF.

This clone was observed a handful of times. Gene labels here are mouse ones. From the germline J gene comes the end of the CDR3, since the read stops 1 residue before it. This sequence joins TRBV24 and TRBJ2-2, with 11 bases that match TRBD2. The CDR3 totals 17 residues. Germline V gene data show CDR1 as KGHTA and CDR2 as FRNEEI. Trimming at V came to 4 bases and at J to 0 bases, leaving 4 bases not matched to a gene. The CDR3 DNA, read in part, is TGTGCCAGCAGTCGCTTGGACTGGGGGGCAAACACCGGGCAGCTCTAC. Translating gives CASSRLDWGANTGQLY. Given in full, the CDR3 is CASSRLDWGANTGQLYF.

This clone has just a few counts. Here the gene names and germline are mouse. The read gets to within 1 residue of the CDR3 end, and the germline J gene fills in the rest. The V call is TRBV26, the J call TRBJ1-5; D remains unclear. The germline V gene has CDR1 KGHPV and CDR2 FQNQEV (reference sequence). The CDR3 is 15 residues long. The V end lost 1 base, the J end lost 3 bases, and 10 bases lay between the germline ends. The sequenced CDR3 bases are TGTGCCAGCAGTCTGTGGGGAGGGCGCAACCAGGCTCCGCTT. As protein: CASSLWGGRNQAPL. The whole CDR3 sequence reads CASSLWGGRNQAPLF.

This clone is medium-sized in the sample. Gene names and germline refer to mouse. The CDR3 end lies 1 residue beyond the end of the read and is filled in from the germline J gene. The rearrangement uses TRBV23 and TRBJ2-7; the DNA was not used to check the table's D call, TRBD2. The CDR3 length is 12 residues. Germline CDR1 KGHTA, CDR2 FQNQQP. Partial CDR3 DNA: TGCTCCAGCAGTCACTGGGGGTATGAACAGTAC. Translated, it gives CSSSHWGYEQY. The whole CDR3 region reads CSSSHWGYEQYF. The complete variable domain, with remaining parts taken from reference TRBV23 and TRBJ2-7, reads DAAVTQKPRYLIKMKGQEAEMKCIPEKGHTAVFWYQQKQSKELKFLIYFQNQQPLDQIDMVKERFSAVCPSSSLCSLGIRTCEAEDSALYLCSSSHWGYEQYFGPGTRLTVL.

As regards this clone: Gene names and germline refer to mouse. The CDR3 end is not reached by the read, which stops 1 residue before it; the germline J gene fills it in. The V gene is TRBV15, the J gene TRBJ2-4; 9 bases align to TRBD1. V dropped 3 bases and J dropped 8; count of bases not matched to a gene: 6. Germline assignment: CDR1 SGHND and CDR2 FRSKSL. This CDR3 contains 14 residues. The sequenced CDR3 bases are TGTGCCAGCAGTTTGGGGGACAGGGCTACCACCTTGTAC. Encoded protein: CASSLGDRATTLY. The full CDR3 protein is CASSLGDRATTLYF.

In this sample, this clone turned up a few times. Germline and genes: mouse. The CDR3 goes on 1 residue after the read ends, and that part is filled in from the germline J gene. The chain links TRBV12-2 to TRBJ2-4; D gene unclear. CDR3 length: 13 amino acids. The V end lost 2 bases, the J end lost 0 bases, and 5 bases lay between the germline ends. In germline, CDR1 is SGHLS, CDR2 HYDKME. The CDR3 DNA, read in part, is TGTGCCAGCTCTCAGAACAGTCAAAACACCTTGTAC. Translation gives CASSQNSQNTLY. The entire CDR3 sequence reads CASSQNSQNTLYF.

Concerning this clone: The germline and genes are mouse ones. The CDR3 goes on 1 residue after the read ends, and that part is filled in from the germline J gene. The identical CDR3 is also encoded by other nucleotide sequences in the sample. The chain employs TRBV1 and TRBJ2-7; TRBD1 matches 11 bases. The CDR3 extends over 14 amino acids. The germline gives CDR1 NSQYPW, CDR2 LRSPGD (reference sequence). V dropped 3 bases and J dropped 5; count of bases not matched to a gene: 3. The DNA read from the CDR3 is TGCACCTGCAGTGCCCGGGACAGGGGGGATGAACAGTAC. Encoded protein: CTCSARDRGDEQY. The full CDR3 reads CTCSARDRGDEQYF.

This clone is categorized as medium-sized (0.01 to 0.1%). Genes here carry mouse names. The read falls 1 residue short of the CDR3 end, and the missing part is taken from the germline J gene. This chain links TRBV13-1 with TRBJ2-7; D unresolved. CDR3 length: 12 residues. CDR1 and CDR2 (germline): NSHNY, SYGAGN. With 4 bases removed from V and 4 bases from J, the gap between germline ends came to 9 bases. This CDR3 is CASSLDKYEQYF. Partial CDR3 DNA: TGTGCCAGCAGTCTCGACAAATATGAACAGTAC.

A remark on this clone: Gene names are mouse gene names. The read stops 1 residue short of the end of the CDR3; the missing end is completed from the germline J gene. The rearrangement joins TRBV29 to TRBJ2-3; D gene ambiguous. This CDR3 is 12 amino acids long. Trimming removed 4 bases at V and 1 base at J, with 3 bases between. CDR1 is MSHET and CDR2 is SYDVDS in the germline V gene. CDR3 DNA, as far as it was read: TGTGCTAGCAGTTGGGGTGCAGAAACGCTGTAT. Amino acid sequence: CASSWGAETLY. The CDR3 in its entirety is CASSWGAETLYF.

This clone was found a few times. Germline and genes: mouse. The sequenced part of the CDR3 DNA is TGCTCCAGCAGTCTCGGTCCAAACTCCGACTACACC. Its translation: CSSSLGPNSDYT. The full CDR3 protein is CSSSLGPNSDYTF. The chain recombines TRBV23 with TRBJ1-2. Sequencing ends 1 residue short of the CDR3 end; the germline J gene provides the rest. The CDR3 contains 13 residues. The germline V gene encodes CDR1 KGHTA and CDR2 FQNQQP. The full variable domain, in which reference TRBV23 and TRBJ1-2 provide the parts outside the CDR3, is DAAVTQKPRYLIKMKGQEAEMKCIPEKGHTAVFWYQQKQSKELKFLIYFQNQQPLDQIDMVKERFSAVCPSSSLCSLGIRTCEAEDSALYLCSSSLGPNSDYTFGSGTRLLVI.

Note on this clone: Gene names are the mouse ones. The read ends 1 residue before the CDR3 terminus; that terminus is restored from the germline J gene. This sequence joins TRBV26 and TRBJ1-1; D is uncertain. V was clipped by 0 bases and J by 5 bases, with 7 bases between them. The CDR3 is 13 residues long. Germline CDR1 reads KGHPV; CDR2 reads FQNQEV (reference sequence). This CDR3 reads CASSLSRQTEVFF. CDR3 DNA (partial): TGTGCCAGCAGTCTGTCCCGGCAGACAGAAGTCTTC.

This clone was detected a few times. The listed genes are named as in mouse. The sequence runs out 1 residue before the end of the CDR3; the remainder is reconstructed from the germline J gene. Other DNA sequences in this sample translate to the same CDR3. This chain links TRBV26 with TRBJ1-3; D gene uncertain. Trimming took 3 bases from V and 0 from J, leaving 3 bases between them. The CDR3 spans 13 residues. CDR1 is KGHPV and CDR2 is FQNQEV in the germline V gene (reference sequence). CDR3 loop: CASSLISGNTLYF. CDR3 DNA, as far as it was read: TGTGCCAGCAGTCTAATTTCTGGAAATACGCTCTAT.

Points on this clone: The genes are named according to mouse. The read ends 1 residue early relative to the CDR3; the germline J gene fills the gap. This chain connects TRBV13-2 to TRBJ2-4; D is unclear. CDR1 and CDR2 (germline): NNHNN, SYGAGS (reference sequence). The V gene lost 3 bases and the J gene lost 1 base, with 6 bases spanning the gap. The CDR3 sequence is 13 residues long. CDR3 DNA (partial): TGTGCCAGCGGTGCGGGCGGTCAAAACACCTTGTAC. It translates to CASGAGGQNTLY. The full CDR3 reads CASGAGGQNTLYF.

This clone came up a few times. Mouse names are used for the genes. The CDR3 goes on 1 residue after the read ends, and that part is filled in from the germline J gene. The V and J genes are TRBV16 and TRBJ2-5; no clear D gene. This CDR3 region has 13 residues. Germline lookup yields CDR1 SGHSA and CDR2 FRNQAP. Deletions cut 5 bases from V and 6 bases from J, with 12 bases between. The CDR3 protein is CASSPGKGDTQYF. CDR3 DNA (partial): TGTGCAAGCAGCCCGGGAAAAGGGGACACCCAGTAC.

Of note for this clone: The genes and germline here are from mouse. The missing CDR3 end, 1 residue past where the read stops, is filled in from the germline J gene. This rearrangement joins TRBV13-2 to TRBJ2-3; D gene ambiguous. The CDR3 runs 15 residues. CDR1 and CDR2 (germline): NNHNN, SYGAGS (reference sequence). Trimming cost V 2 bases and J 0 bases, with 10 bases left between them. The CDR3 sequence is CASGEGKGSAETLYF. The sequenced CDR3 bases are TGTGCCAGCGGTGAGGGGAAAGGTAGTGCAGAAACGCTGTAT.

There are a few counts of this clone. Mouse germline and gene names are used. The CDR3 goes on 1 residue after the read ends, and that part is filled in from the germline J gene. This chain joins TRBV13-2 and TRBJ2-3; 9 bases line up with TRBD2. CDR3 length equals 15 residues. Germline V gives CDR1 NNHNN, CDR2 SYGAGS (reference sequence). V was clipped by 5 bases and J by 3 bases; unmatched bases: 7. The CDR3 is CASGPVGGQAETLYF. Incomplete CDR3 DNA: TGTGCCAGCGGCCCTGTGGGGGGGCAGGCAGAAACGCTGTAT.

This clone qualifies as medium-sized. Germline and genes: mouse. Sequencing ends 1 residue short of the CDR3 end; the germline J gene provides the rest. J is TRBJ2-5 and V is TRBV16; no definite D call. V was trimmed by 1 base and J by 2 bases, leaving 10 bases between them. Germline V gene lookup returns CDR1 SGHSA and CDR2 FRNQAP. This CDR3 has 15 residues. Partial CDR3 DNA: TGTGCAAGCAGCTTAGTGGGCGCAGTCCAAGACACCCAGTAC. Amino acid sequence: CASSLVGAVQDTQY. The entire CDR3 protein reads CASSLVGAVQDTQYF.

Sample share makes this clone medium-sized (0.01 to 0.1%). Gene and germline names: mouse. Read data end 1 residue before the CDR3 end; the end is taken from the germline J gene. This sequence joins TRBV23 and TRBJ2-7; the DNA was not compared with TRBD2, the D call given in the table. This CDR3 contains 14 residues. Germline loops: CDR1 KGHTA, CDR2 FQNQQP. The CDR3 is CSSSRLGGREEQYF. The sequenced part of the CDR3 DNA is TGCTCCAGCAGCCGACTGGGGGGGCGCGAGGAACAGTAC.